A selection of T cell receptor beta chains follows, all from one sample in a study of beta chain features in type 1 diabetes. Sequenced by immunoSEQ multiplex PCR; TCRdb stores in-frame clones only, minus some. The profile shows a few hundred thousand clones, 9.6% of them singletons. Sequenced sample: central memory CD4+ T cells from blood. These receptors were obtained from a man aged 30-40 years with type 1 diabetes. Each CDR3 is given with its conserved first and last residue. A D gene is named only where the DNA matches it firmly. The size of a clone is reported for some rows only, either as once, few or many, or as a class for expanded clones.

v_gene: TRBV15
abundance: NA
d_gene: NA
j_gene: TRBJ2-7
CDR3nt: TGTGCCACCAGCAGAGACAGGGGGGGTCCCTACGAGCAGTACTTC
CDR3aa: CATSRDRGGPYEQYF

v_gene: TRBV5-1
abundance: NA
d_gene: TRBD1
j_gene: TRBJ2-7
CDR3nt: TGCGCCAGCAGCTTGGAAGGCGGGACAGGGTACGCATACGAGCAGTACTTC
CDR3aa: CASSLEGGTGYAYEQYF

v_gene: TRBV11-3
abundance: NA
d_gene: NA
j_gene: TRBJ2-7
CDR3nt: TGTGCCAGCAGCTTACAGGGGACCGACGAGCAGTACTTC
CDR3aa: CASSLQGTDEQYF

v_gene: TRBV27
abundance: NA
d_gene: TRBD1
j_gene: TRBJ1-2
CDR3nt: TGTGCCAGCAGTTTCAAGGGGGCGAGCTATGGCTACACCTTC
CDR3aa: CASSFKGASYGYTF

v_gene: TRBV5-6
abundance: few
d_gene: NA
j_gene: TRBJ2-6
CDR3nt: TGTGCCAGCAGGCCTCCCAGCGGGTCCCCTGGGGCCAACGTCCTGACTTTC
CDR3aa: CASRPPSGSPGANVLTF

v_gene: TRBV6-5
abundance: NA
d_gene: TRBD2
j_gene: TRBJ2-7
CDR3nt: TGTGCCAGCAGCCTACTAGCGGGAATGTCCTACGAGCAGTACTTC
CDR3aa: CASSLLAGMSYEQYF

v_gene: TRBV5-1
abundance: NA
d_gene: NA
j_gene: TRBJ2-5
CDR3nt: TGCGCCAGCAGTATTGGTTCCCAAGAGACCCAGTACTTC
CDR3aa: CASSIGSQETQYF

v_gene: TRBV5-8
abundance: few
d_gene: NA
j_gene: TRBJ1-1
CDR3nt: TGTGCCAGCAGCACCGGACGGTGGGCCCGGAACACTGAAGCTTTCTTT
CDR3aa: CASSTGRWARNTEAFF

v_gene: TRBV12-5
abundance: NA
d_gene: NA
j_gene: TRBJ2-2
CDR3nt: TGTGCTAGTGGTTTGCTCCCCTCCCAGGGTAGAGGGGAGCTGTTTTTT
CDR3aa: CASGLLPSQGRGELFF

v_gene: TRBV5-1
abundance: few
d_gene: TRBD2
j_gene: TRBJ2-1
CDR3nt: TGCGCCAGCAGCTTCGGACTAGCGGGAGGAGAAAGAAGGTTCTTC
CDR3aa: CASSFGLAGGERRFF

v_gene: TRBV10-3
abundance: NA
d_gene: TRBD1
j_gene: TRBJ2-7
CDR3nt: TGTGCCATCAGGGGACAGGGGAGAGACGAGCAGTACTTC
CDR3aa: CAIRGQGRDEQYF

v_gene: TRBV5-1
abundance: NA
d_gene: TRBD2
j_gene: TRBJ2-1
CDR3nt: TGCGCCAGCAGCCTCCTTAGCGGGGCAAGCAATGAGCAGTTCTTC
CDR3aa: CASSLLSGASNEQFF

v_gene: TRBV19
abundance: many
d_gene: NA
j_gene: TRBJ2-1
CDR3nt: TGTGCCAGTAGTTCCCTGACCGGGGAGCAGTTCTTC
CDR3aa: CASSSLTGEQFF

v_gene: TRBV18
abundance: NA
d_gene: TRBD1
j_gene: TRBJ1-2
CDR3nt: TGTGCCAGCTCACAAAGGGGGGACAGGATTGATAACTATGGCTACACCTTC
CDR3aa: CASSQRGDRIDNYGYTF

v_gene: TRBV18
abundance: few
d_gene: NA
j_gene: TRBJ2-1
CDR3nt: TGTGCCAGCTCAATCGACAGGCATGAGCAGTTCTTC
CDR3aa: CASSIDRHEQFF

v_gene: TRBV6-5
abundance: NA
d_gene: TRBD1
j_gene: TRBJ1-1
CDR3nt: TGTGCCAGCAGTTACGAGACAGGGGCCGAAGCTTTCTTT
CDR3aa: CASSYETGAEAFF

v_gene: TRBV18
abundance: few
d_gene: NA
j_gene: TRBJ1-2
CDR3nt: TGTGCCAGCTCACCCGGTAGTGGGGGCGGAGGTGGCTACACCTTC
CDR3aa: CASSPGSGGGGGYTF

v_gene: TRBV2
abundance: NA
d_gene: NA
j_gene: TRBJ2-3
CDR3nt: TGTGCCATAAACCGGGACACCGGCACAGATACGCAGTATTTT
CDR3aa: CAINRDTGTDTQYF

v_gene: TRBV10-3
abundance: many
d_gene: TRBD1
j_gene: TRBJ1-2
CDR3nt: TGTGCCATCAGTGCAGACAGGGTCTACTACACCTTC
CDR3aa: CAISADRVYYTF

v_gene: TRBV5-6
abundance: NA
d_gene: TRBD2
j_gene: TRBJ2-3
CDR3nt: TGTGCCAGCAGCACAAGACTAGCGGGCGCCACAGATACGCAGTATTTT
CDR3aa: CASSTRLAGATDTQYF

v_gene: TRBV11-2
abundance: NA
d_gene: TRBD1
j_gene: TRBJ1-5
CDR3nt: TGTGCCAGCAGCCAAGGGACAGGGAGGAATCAGCCCCAGCATTTT
CDR3aa: CASSQGTGRNQPQHF

v_gene: TRBV5-4
abundance: NA
d_gene: TRBD1
j_gene: TRBJ2-6
CDR3nt: TGTGCCACGACACAGGGGGCATCTGGGGCCAACGTCCTGACTTTC
CDR3aa: CATTQGASGANVLTF

v_gene: TRBV7-8
abundance: few
d_gene: NA
j_gene: TRBJ1-4
CDR3nt: TGTGCCAGCAGCTCCGCAGTGTCCATAGCTAATGAAAAACTGTTTTTT
CDR3aa: CASSSAVSIANEKLFF

v_gene: TRBV28
abundance: NA
d_gene: TRBD2
j_gene: TRBJ2-1
CDR3nt: TGTGCCAGCAGTTCCCCTAGCGGGCCCTTCTACAATGAGCAGTTCTTC
CDR3aa: CASSSPSGPFYNEQFF

v_gene: TRBV7-2
abundance: NA
d_gene: NA
j_gene: TRBJ2-7
CDR3nt: TGTGCCAGCAGCTTAGTCGCCCACGAGCAGTACTTC
CDR3aa: CASSLVAHEQYF

v_gene: TRBV20-1
abundance: many
d_gene: NA
j_gene: TRBJ1-4
CDR3nt: TGCAGTGCCCGGGACCGGGAAAAACTGTTTTTT
CDR3aa: CSARDREKLFF

v_gene: TRBV5-4
abundance: few
d_gene: TRBD1
j_gene: TRBJ2-1
CDR3nt: TGTGCCAGCAGCTTGGCCGTGGGACAGGGTATCGCAGCGGAGCAGTTCTTC
CDR3aa: CASSLAVGQGIAAEQFF

v_gene: TRBV6-5
abundance: few
d_gene: NA
j_gene: TRBJ2-7
CDR3nt: TGTGCCAGCATCCCCACCGGGACAAGTTACGAGCAGTACTTC
CDR3aa: CASIPTGTSYEQYF

v_gene: TRBV28
abundance: many
d_gene: TRBD1
j_gene: TRBJ2-3
CDR3nt: TGTGCCAGCAGCGAGACAGGGGTTAGGTCAGATACGCAGTATTTT
CDR3aa: CASSETGVRSDTQYF

v_gene: TRBV12-5
abundance: NA
d_gene: TRBD2
j_gene: TRBJ2-1
CDR3nt: TGTGCTAGCGGGCCCACTAGCGGGAGAGGAAATAGACACAATGAGCAGTTCTTC
CDR3aa: CASGPTSGRGNRHNEQFF

v_gene: TRBV25-1
abundance: few
d_gene: NA
j_gene: TRBJ2-7
CDR3nt: TGTGCCAGCAGTGAGCCCGGAACAGGGTCCTACGAGCAGTACTTC
CDR3aa: CASSEPGTGSYEQYF

v_gene: TRBV5-4
abundance: many
d_gene: NA
j_gene: TRBJ2-3
CDR3nt: TGTGCCAGCAGCTCCACCAAGGGGAACACAGATACGCAGTATTTT
CDR3aa: CASSSTKGNTDTQYF

v_gene: TRBV29-1
abundance: few
d_gene: TRBD1
j_gene: TRBJ2-7
CDR3nt: TGCAGCGTTGGAACGAGGACAGGGGCCTACGAGCAGTACTTC
CDR3aa: CSVGTRTGAYEQYF

v_gene: TRBV6-6
abundance: few
d_gene: NA
j_gene: TRBJ2-5
CDR3nt: TGTGCCAGCCAATCCCAGGGGGGGTGGGAGACCCAGTACTTC
CDR3aa: CASQSQGGWETQYF

v_gene: TRBV28
abundance: few
d_gene: TRBD1
j_gene: TRBJ1-2
CDR3nt: TGTGCCAGCACCCCCCCCGGGACAGGGAGCGGGGGCTACACCTTC
CDR3aa: CASTPPGTGSGGYTF

v_gene: TRBV6-5
abundance: NA
d_gene: NA
j_gene: TRBJ1-5
CDR3nt: TGTGCCAGCAGTGACTCCCGGGAGCAGCCCCAGCATTTT
CDR3aa: CASSDSREQPQHF

v_gene: TRBV6-5
abundance: few
d_gene: NA
j_gene: TRBJ1-1
CDR3nt: TGTGCCAGCAGTAAAGACAGTATGAACACTGAAGCTTTCTTT
CDR3aa: CASSKDSMNTEAFF

v_gene: TRBV14
abundance: few
d_gene: NA
j_gene: TRBJ2-7
CDR3nt: TGTGCCAGCAGCCAAGATTTCGGCAGGGGCGAGCAGTACTTC
CDR3aa: CASSQDFGRGEQYF

v_gene: TRBV13
abundance: few
d_gene: NA
j_gene: TRBJ1-4
CDR3nt: TGTGCCAGCAGCTTGATAAATGAAAAACTGTTTTTT
CDR3aa: CASSLINEKLFF

v_gene: TRBV4-3
abundance: few
d_gene: NA
j_gene: TRBJ2-2
CDR3nt: TGCGCCAGCAGCCAAGGTTGGGGAACGAACACCGGGGAGCTGTTTTTT
CDR3aa: CASSQGWGTNTGELFF

v_gene: TRBV4-1
abundance: few
d_gene: NA
j_gene: TRBJ1-3
CDR3nt: TGCGCCAGCAGCCAAGACAACAGAGAAAACACCATATATTTT
CDR3aa: CASSQDNRENTIYF

v_gene: TRBV7-2
abundance: many
d_gene: NA
j_gene: TRBJ2-7
CDR3nt: TGTGCCAGCAGCGGCGTAGTCTCCGGAGGGTACGAGCAGTACTTC
CDR3aa: CASSGVVSGGYEQYF

v_gene: TRBV11-1
abundance: few
d_gene: TRBD2
j_gene: TRBJ2-7
CDR3nt: TGTGCCAGCAGCTTAGTGGGCGGGAGAAGCTACGAGCAGTACTTC
CDR3aa: CASSLVGGRSYEQYF

v_gene: TRBV27
abundance: few
d_gene: NA
j_gene: TRBJ2-5
CDR3nt: TGTGCCAGCAGTTTATATGAGGGGCGTCGGGAGACCCAGTACTTC
CDR3aa: CASSLYEGRRETQYF

v_gene: TRBV27
abundance: few
d_gene: NA
j_gene: TRBJ2-2
CDR3nt: TGTGCCAGCAAGAGAGCATCGAACACCGGGGAGCTGTTTTTT
CDR3aa: CASKRASNTGELFF

v_gene: TRBV7-3
abundance: NA
d_gene: NA
j_gene: TRBJ2-3
CDR3nt: TGTGCCAGCAGCTCCGGGACTGGGACAGATACGCAGTATTTT
CDR3aa: CASSSGTGTDTQYF

v_gene: TRBV2
abundance: few
d_gene: NA
j_gene: TRBJ1-1
CDR3nt: TGTGCCAGCAGTCCGGGACACCTCACTGAAGCTTTCTTT
CDR3aa: CASSPGHLTEAFF

v_gene: TRBV27
abundance: few
d_gene: NA
j_gene: TRBJ1-5
CDR3nt: TGTGCCAGCAGTTTTGGAGCAGGGCCCCACCTAAATCAGCCCCAGCATTTT
CDR3aa: CASSFGAGPHLNQPQHF

v_gene: TRBV30
abundance: few
d_gene: TRBD1
j_gene: TRBJ2-1
CDR3nt: TGTGCCTGGAGTTCCGACAGGGGCCGGTTCGTGGGTGAGCAGTTCTTC
CDR3aa: CAWSSDRGRFVGEQFF